These 20 T cell receptor beta chains were all obtained from the same sample, sequenced in a study of identical twins. TCRdb reprocessed the 5' RACE reads via MiXCR and lists one record per CDR3 protein. Seen here are hundreds of thousands of distinct CDR3 sequences, over 15% observed once, and the top ten hold over 10%. The sample also formed part of further work on T cells expressing NK-cell markers.

What was sequenced was PBMCs. The receptors originated from a woman between 18 and 29 years old in good health.

This clonotype was counted a few times. This chain links TRBV7-6 with TRBJ2-7; the D gene is possibly TRBD2 (6 bases). From germline, CDR1 is SGHVS and CDR2 FNYEAQ. The V end was cut by 5 bases, the J end by 7 bases, with 18 bases between. This CDR3 is built from 14 residues. The CDR3 nucleotides read TGTGCCAGCAGCCACGTCGACCGGGCGGGGGAGCAGTACTTC. It yields the protein CASSHVDRAGEQYF.

As regards this clonotype: This clone may be a read error of a much larger clone one base away. The chain links TRBV7-2 to TRBJ2-1; TRBD2 aligns across 11 bases. V was pared by 5 bases and J by 5 bases, with 5 bases of the junction left unmatched. The V gene's germline CDR1 is SGHTA and CDR2 FQGNSA. This CDR3 has 15 amino acids. As DNA, the CDR3 is TGTGCCAGCAGCCTGACTAGCGGGACCCACAATGAGCAGTTCTTC. Translated, it gives CASSLTSGTHNEQFF.

This rearrangement joins TRBV20-1 to TRBJ2-1; the match to TRBD2 covers 7 bases. CDR1 is DFQATT and CDR2 is SNEGSKA in the germline V gene (reference sequence). The CDR3 is 16 residues long. Trimming at V came to 1 base and at J to 1 base, leaving 7 bases not matched to a gene. Written as DNA, the CDR3 is TGCAGTGCTAGAGTAGCGACTAGCCTTTCCTACAATGAGCAGTTCTTC. Its protein is CSARVATSLSYNEQFF.

This clonotype was counted once. The chain couples TRBV5-1 to TRBJ2-7; 9 bases fit TRBD1. Unmatched junction bases numbered 7, after V lost 3 bases and J lost 3 bases. The CDR3 extends over 15 amino acids. Germline CDR1 and CDR2: SGHRS and YFSETQ. DNA of the CDR3: TGCGCCAGCAGCTCGCAGGGACAGGGATTCTACGAGCAGTACTTC. This encodes CASSSQGQGFYEQYF. The full variable domain, with the rest looked up from reference TRBV5-1 and TRBJ2-7, is KAGVTQTPRYLIKTRGQQVTLSCSPISGHRSVSWYQQTPGQGLQFLFEYFSETQRNKGNFPGRFSGRQFSNSRSEMNVSTLELGDSALYLCASSSQGQGFYEQYFGPGTRLTVT.

The V gene is TRBV5-5, the J gene TRBJ2-4, with no clear D. Trimming cost V 1 base and J 0 bases, with 11 bases left between them. The CDR3 runs to 16 residues. Germline CDR1 and CDR2: SGHKS and YYEKEE (reference sequence). The CDR3 DNA sequence: TGTGCCAGCAGCTTGCCTAACAATATAGCCAAAAACATTCAGTACTTC. Translating it yields CASSLPNNIAKNIQYF. Supplemented by reference TRBV5-5 and TRBJ2-4, the full variable domain reads DAGVTQSPTHLIKTRGQQVTLRCSPISGHKSVSWYQQVLGQGPQFIFQYYEKEERGRGNFPDRFSARQFPNYSSELNVNALLLGDSALYLCASSLPNNIAKNIQYFGAGTRLSVL.

This rearrangement joins TRBV20-1 to TRBJ1-4; D remains unclear. In germline, CDR1 is DFQATT, CDR2 SNEGSKA (reference sequence). This CDR3 comprises 14 residues. Trimming pared 5 bases from V and 2 bases from J, leaving 12 bases between. The CDR3 here is CSARPRSTNEKLFF. CDR3 bases: TGCAGTGCTCGCCCCCGGTCCACTAATGAAAAACTGTTTTTT.

This clonotype was seen more than once but under ten times. This chain connects TRBV5-1 to TRBJ1-1; D is undetermined. Trimming removed 4 bases at V and 5 bases at J, with 9 bases between. Germline values: CDR1 SGHRS, CDR2 YFSETQ. The length of the CDR3 is 12 residues. The CDR3 here is CASSAGETEAFF. The DNA of the CDR3 is TGCGCCAGCAGCGCCGGTGAGACTGAAGCTTTCTTT.

The J gene is TRBJ1-5, the V gene TRBV12-3 or TRBV12-4; perhaps TRBD1 as D (6 bases). The length of the CDR3 is 14 residues. V lost 2 bases, J lost 3 bases, and 8 bases lay in between. CDR3 DNA sequence: TGTGCCAGCAGTTTATCAGGGGCCAATCAGCCCCAGCATTTT. Its translation: CASSLSGANQPQHF.

The chain employs TRBV15 and TRBJ2-7; perhaps TRBD1 as D (6 bases). This CDR3 comprises 16 residues. V dropped 0 bases and J dropped 1 base, with 13 bases sitting between them. CDR1 is LNHNV, CDR2 YYDKDF, per germline (reference sequence). CDR3 in DNA: TGTGCCACCAGCAGAGATCGCACAGGGTTATCCTACGAGCAGTACTTC. Translation: CATSRDRTGLSYEQYF.

This clonotype turned up a few times. The chain combines TRBV16 with TRBJ1-2; D not certain. V dropped 0 bases and J dropped 6 bases, with 8 bases sitting between them. This CDR3 has 13 residues. Germline-derived CDR1 and CDR2 are KGHSY and FQNENV. This chain's CDR3 is CASSQSGSNGYTF. The CDR3 DNA reads as TGTGCCAGCAGCCAATCAGGCAGCAATGGCTACACCTTC. Drawing the rest from reference TRBV16 and TRBJ1-2, the complete variable domain is GEEVAQTPKHLVRGEGQKAKLYCAPIKGHSYVFWYQQVLKNEFKFLISFQNENVFDETGMPKERFSAKCLPNSPCSLEIQATKLEDSAVYFCASSQSGSNGYTFGSGTRLTVV.

The sample holds a few counts of this clonotype. This rearrangement joins TRBV12-3 or TRBV12-4 to TRBJ2-3; 16 nucleotides match TRBD2. The CDR3 runs 21 residues. Germline trimming cut 5 bases from V and 1 base from J; bases unmatched to any gene: 15. DNA for the CDR3: TGTGCCAGCAGTCTTAATAACCCGGGACTAGCGGGAGGGCCAGGCACAGATACGCAGTATTTT. It translates to CASSLNNPGLAGGPGTDTQYF.

This clonotype was seen a handful of times. The chain recombines TRBV20-1 with TRBJ2-3; no definite D call. CDR1 DFQATT and CDR2 SNEGSKA come from the germline V gene (reference sequence). This CDR3 is 13 amino acids long. The CDR3 here is CSLGLAGADTQYF. The CDR3, as DNA: TGCAGCTTGGGGTTAGCCGGAGCAGATACGCAGTATTTT.

This clonotype appeared a few times. This sequence joins TRBV10-2 and TRBJ2-3; D not resolved. The ends were cut back, 2 bases at V and 9 bases at J, with 6 bases in the middle. The CDR3 contains 11 residues. The V gene's germline CDR1 is WSHSY and CDR2 SAAADI. The CDR3 region has the DNA TGCGCCAGCAGTGAGCTAGACACGCAGTATTTT. Encoded protein: CASSELDTQYF.

The chain combines TRBV6-1 with TRBJ2-3; TRBD2 might be the D (6 bases). The V and J ends lost 4 bases and 0 bases respectively, with 23 bases between them. CDR1 MNHNS and CDR2 SASEGT come from the germline V gene. This CDR3 spans 19 amino acids. Written as DNA, the CDR3 is TGTGCCAGCAGTGCCACCGGACTACCACGACTCCAGAGCACAGATACGCAGTATTTT. This gives the protein CASSATGLPRLQSTDTQYF.

V usage is TRBV20-1 and J usage is TRBJ2-1, with D unresolved. The CDR3 contains 16 residues. Deletions cut 0 bases from V and 0 bases from J, with 12 bases between. Germline lookup yields CDR1 DFQATT and CDR2 SNEGSKA (reference sequence). The CDR3 DNA follows: TGCAGTGCTAGAGATATTTCGATTAGCTCCTACAATGAGCAGTTCTTC. It codes for CSARDISISSYNEQFF.

J is TRBJ2-2 and V is TRBV12-3 or TRBV12-4; D may be TRBD1 or TRBD2 (5 bases each). The CDR3 is 15 amino acids. V lost 3 bases and J lost 6, with 14 bases in between. Here the CDR3 DNA reads TGTGCCAGCAGTTTCCGGCAGGTGGGACCCGGGGAGCTGTTTTTT. It codes for CASSFRQVGPGELFF.

The CDR3 protein is CSARDLGLAGALSYEQYF. In nucleotides, the CDR3 is TGCAGTGCTAGAGATCTTGGGCTAGCGGGAGCGCTCTCCTACGAGCAGTACTTC. The chain is built from TRBV20-1 and TRBJ2-7; 10 nucleotides match TRBD2. V lost 0 bases to trimming and J lost 0 bases; unmatched junction nucleotides: 11. From germline, CDR1 is DFQATT and CDR2 SNEGSKA (reference sequence). CDR3 length: 18 amino acids.

This clonotype was seen more than once but under ten times. This chain uses TRBV4-2 with TRBJ2-7, with D hard to call. Per germline, CDR1 LGHNA and CDR2 YNFKEQ. V was pared by 8 bases and J by 2 bases, with 13 bases between. The CDR3 runs 13 residues. The CDR3 DNA sequence: TGTGCCAGCGGTACTGGTGGGACCTACGAGCAGTACTTC. It specifies CASGTGGTYEQYF.

V usage is TRBV9 and J usage is TRBJ2-7; D unclear. The CDR3 is made up of 14 amino acids. CDR1 and CDR2 from the germline V gene are SGDLS and YYNGEE. V shed 2 bases and J shed 1 base, with 10 bases lying between them. The CDR3, as DNA: TGTGCCAGCAGCGTTGGGCAGGCTTCCTACGAGCAGTACTTC. Its translation is CASSVGQASYEQYF.

This chain connects TRBV7-3 to TRBJ1-2; no firm D call. The length of the CDR3 is 15 residues. Germline V gene sequence: CDR1 SGHTA, CDR2 FQGTGA. Trimming took 7 bases from V and 4 from J, leaving 19 bases between them. CDR3 in DNA: TGTGCCAGCACTCCTGCGCCCGGGGAGTTCTATGGCTACACCTTC. Encoded protein: CASTPAPGEFYGYTF.